These 26 T cell receptor beta chains came from one sample sequenced in a study of monozygotic twins with inflammatory bowel disease (dated by TCRdb to the late 2010s). Receptor amplification or capture employed 5' RACE. Instrument used: Illumina HiSeq 2500. TCRdb reprocessed the raw reads; every CDR3 protein sequence is a single record, and DNA is not supplied. This sample's table contains a few hundred thousand distinct CDR3 sequences. More than 2% of the sample belongs to the ten largest clones. Sequencing was done on a sample of blood. Every receptor here comes from a human donor with ulcerative colitis or Crohn's disease, or a healthy co-twin of an affected twin (not recorded which).

The rearrangement links TRBV15 to TRBJ1-4; TCRdb's assignment of TRBD1 cannot be checked, as there is no DNA. The CDR3 has 18 amino acids. CDR1 is LNHNV and CDR2 is YYDKDF in the germline V gene (reference sequence). The CDR3 is CATSRAGLTAATNEKLFF.

V gene TRBV11-2 combines with J gene TRBJ1-3; as DNA is missing, the TRBD1 call by TCRdb cannot be tested. Germline values: CDR1 SGHAT, CDR2 FQNNGV. The CDR3 consists of 18 residues. CDR3 amino acids: CASSGPGPRKSGRNTIYF.

V is TRBV20-1 and J is TRBJ1-1; checking the TCRdb D call of TRBD1 is not possible without DNA. The CDR3 runs 15 residues. Germline loops: CDR1 DFQATT, CDR2 SNEGSKA (reference sequence). The CDR3 is CSASQGPRRGTEAFF.

The rearrangement uses TRBV15 and TRBJ2-1; the D call from TCRdb, TRBD2, cannot be confirmed without DNA. CDR3 length: 17 amino acids. CDR1 and CDR2 from the germline V gene are LNHNV and YYDKDF (reference sequence). This CDR3 is CATSRGGTSGSMNEQFF.

This rearrangement joins TRBV20-1 to TRBJ1-6. The CDR3 has 14 residues. Germline CDR1 DFQATT, CDR2 SNEGSKA (reference sequence). This CDR3 reads CSAVIGPLGSPLHF.

The J gene is TRBJ2-1, the V gene TRBV20-1; as DNA is missing, the TRBD1 call by TCRdb cannot be tested. CDR1 is DFQATT, CDR2 SNEGSKA, per germline (reference sequence). The CDR3 covers 12 residues. CDR3 loop: CSARAGANRQFF.

The rearrangement joins TRBV20-1 to TRBJ1-5; TCRdb's D call of TRBD1 is untestable without DNA. CDR1 DFQATT and CDR2 SNEGSKA come from the germline V gene (reference sequence). The CDR3 consists of 13 residues. The CDR3 sequence: CSAMGQGNQPQHF.

The chain employs TRBV12-3 or TRBV12-4 and TRBJ1-6; lacking DNA, the TRBD1 call made by TCRdb goes unchecked. CDR3 length: 14 amino acids. The CDR3 protein is CASTYGQGSRSLHF.

The V and J genes are TRBV12-3 or TRBV12-4 and TRBJ2-1; TCRdb proposes TRBD1, but this gene call is untestable without DNA. The CDR3 consists of 12 residues. The CDR3 loop reads CASSSGTDEQFF.

CDR3 in amino acids: CASSPTGSLSYEQYF. This chain joins TRBV7-2 and TRBJ2-7; TCRdb selects TRBD1, and the lack of DNA leaves this call unchecked. This CDR3 contains 15 residues. Germline V gene lookup returns CDR1 SGHTA and CDR2 FQGNSA. The entire variable domain, with the rest obtained from reference TRBV7-2 and TRBJ2-7, is as follows: GAGVSQSPSNKVTEKGKDVELRCDPISGHTALYWYRQSLGQGLEFLIYFQGNSAPDKSGLPSDRFSAERTGGSVSTLTIQRTQQEDSAVYLCASSPTGSLSYEQYFGPGTRLTVT.

The chain is built from TRBV20-1 and TRBJ2-5; TCRdb proposes TRBD1, but this gene call is untestable without DNA. Germline V lookup: CDR1 DFQATT, CDR2 SNEGSKA (reference sequence). This CDR3 is built from 11 residues. The CDR3 spells CSARREETQYF.

The chain links TRBV2 to TRBJ2-1; with no DNA, the TCRdb D assignment of TRBD2 cannot be verified. Germline V gene sequence: CDR1 SNHLY, CDR2 FYNNEI. CDR3 length: 16 residues. The CDR3: CASSLLPLAVWGEQFF.

V usage is TRBV7-9 and J usage is TRBJ1-2; without DNA, the TCRdb call of TRBD1 cannot be checked. The germline V gene has CDR1 SEHNR and CDR2 FQNEAQ (reference sequence). This CDR3 has 16 amino acids. The CDR3 spells CASSPGRPPGNYGYTF.

The chain recombines TRBV7-2 with TRBJ2-7. Germline V gene sequence: CDR1 SGHTA, CDR2 FQGNSA. This CDR3 is built from 16 residues. This CDR3 is CASSLVATDSSYEQYF. Full variable domain (remainder filled in from reference TRBV7-2 and TRBJ2-7): GAGVSQSPSNKVTEKGKDVELRCDPISGHTALYWYRQSLGQGLEFLIYFQGNSAPDKSGLPSDRFSAERTGGSVSTLTIQRTQQEDSAVYLCASSLVATDSSYEQYFGPGTRLTVT.

The chain has TRBV5-1 and TRBJ2-3; no DNA is available, so the TRBD2 call from TCRdb remains unchecked. The CDR3 has 15 amino acids. Per germline, CDR1 SGHRS and CDR2 YFSETQ. The CDR3 region is CASSPRTSGGDTQYF. The variable domain in full, completed from reference TRBV5-1 and TRBJ2-3, reads KAGVTQTPRYLIKTRGQQVTLSCSPISGHRSVSWYQQTPGQGLQFLFEYFSETQRNKGNFPGRFSGRQFSNSRSEMNVSTLELGDSALYLCASSPRTSGGDTQYFGPGTRLTVL.

The chain has TRBV6-1 and TRBJ1-5. The CDR3 loop spans 14 amino acids. Germline values: CDR1 MNHNS, CDR2 SASEGT. The CDR3 is CASSDRYSNQPQHF.

The chain employs TRBV25-1 and TRBJ1-1; TCRdb outputs TRBD1, but without DNA this stays unchecked. Germline CDR1 and CDR2: MGHDK and SYGVNS. The CDR3 is 13 amino acids. CDR3 loop: CASSDWGDTEAFF.

The gene calls are TRBV5-1 and TRBJ1-3. The germline CDR1 and CDR2 sequences are SGHRS and YFSETQ. This CDR3 comprises 15 residues. The CDR3 is CASSLTDFSGNTIYF.

The V call is TRBV12-3 or TRBV12-4, the J call TRBJ1-5; there is no DNA to check the TCRdb D call of TRBD1. The CDR3 is 13 residues long. Here the CDR3 reads CASAQGVNQPQHF.

V gene TRBV7-2 combines with J gene TRBJ1-1. Germline assignment: CDR1 SGHTA and CDR2 FQGNSA. The CDR3 totals 12 residues. CDR3 loop: CASSPFNTEAFF.

This chain joins TRBV29-1 and TRBJ1-4. There are 12 residues in the CDR3. Germline lookup yields CDR1 SQVTM and CDR2 ANQGSEA. The CDR3 spells CSGLRDGEKLFF.

The chain links TRBV9 to TRBJ2-4; TCRdb's D call of TRBD1 is untestable without DNA. This CDR3 contains 14 residues. Germline CDR1 and CDR2: SGDLS and YYNGEE. The CDR3 reads CASSPGDTPNIQYF.

The genes are TRBV11-2 and TRBJ2-5; checking the TCRdb D call of TRBD2 is not possible without DNA. CDR1 and CDR2 from the germline V gene are SGHAT and FQNNGV. This CDR3 has 14 amino acids. The CDR3 sequence: CASSFVTAGETQYF.

V is TRBV5-4 and J is TRBJ1-3; there is no DNA to check the TCRdb D call of TRBD1. CDR1 and CDR2 (germline): SGHNT, YYREEE (reference sequence). The CDR3 covers 15 residues. CDR3 sequence reads: CASSLERDRASAIYF.

This sequence joins TRBV6-5 and TRBJ2-2. This CDR3 has 15 residues. CDR1 MNHEY and CDR2 SVGAGI come from the germline V gene. The CDR3 spells CASSYSTSYGGELFF.

The chain has TRBV5-1 and TRBJ2-1; TCRdb proposes TRBD1, but this gene call is untestable without DNA. The CDR3 contains 15 residues. Per germline, CDR1 SGHRS and CDR2 YFSETQ. CDR3 residues: CASALGGGVGVEEFF. Full variable domain (rest looked up from reference TRBV5-1 and TRBJ2-1): KAGVTQTPRYLIKTRGQQVTLSCSPISGHRSVSWYQQTPGQGLQFLFEYFSETQRNKGNFPGRFSGRQFSNSRSEMNVSTLELGDSALYLCASALGGGVGVEEFFGPGTRLTVL.